The T cell receptor beta chain described here comes from a study of OX40 agonist ivuxolimab in advanced cancers. Sequenced by immunoSEQ multiplex PCR; TCRdb stores in-frame clones only, minus some. Of tens of thousands of clones listed, 65% to 90% are singletons. The source was CD4+ or CD8+ T cells sorted from blood, collected in a trial of the OX40 agonist ivuxolimab. This clonotype originated in an adult with an advanced solid tumor such as melanoma, head and neck, liver or kidney cancer.

CDR3 nucleotide sequence: TGTGCCTGGAGTAAGGGGGTGAACACTGAAGCTTTCTTT. This encodes CAWSKGVNTEAFF. This chain uses TRBV30 with TRBJ1-1, with D tentatively TRBD1 (6 bases). Trimming took off 2 bases at V and 0 bases at J, with 7 bases between the two ends. This CDR3 is 13 amino acids long. Germline loops: CDR1 GTSNPN, CDR2 SVGIG (reference sequence).